This T cell receptor beta chain stems from a study of blood T cells in healthy people across ages. CDR1 SGHAT and CDR2 FQNNGV come from the germline V gene. V was pared by 1 base and J by 6 bases, with 13 bases between. CDR3 size: 15 residues. Sample-barcoded 5' priming and a J-beta primer mix drove a second PCR of about 6 to 12 cycles. Via MiXCR, TCRdb re-called the 5' RACE reads, giving one row per CDR3 protein. Here the sample spans over a million distinct CDR3 sequences, approximately 25% being singletons. Isolation recovered at least 7 million PBMCs from every sample. This same sample was also taken into another study, of T cells of mothers and their children. As that study records: The sample comes from some 10 healthy Caucasian donors: mothers and children. The shaping of TCR recombination output by thymic selection is similar in related and unrelated pairs.

Sample: blood. The sequence derives from a girl aged 2 to 9 in good health. This rearrangement joins TRBV11-2 to TRBJ2-1; TRBD1 is a possible D gene (5 bases). As DNA, the CDR3 is TGTGCCAGCAGCTTAGTAACAGGTGGCCCCAATGAGCAGTTCTTC. This codes for CASSLVTGGPNEQFF.